Below, 32 T cell receptor beta chains from the same sample are listed, as sequenced in a study of Ad26.COV2.S vaccination and SARS-CoV-2 variants. As to treatment: some 20 received Ad26.COV2.S at low or high dose, single or two shots; 5 received placebo; per-sample allocation not given. Samples were taken on day 63 after the first vaccine or placebo injection. TCRdb keeps only in-frame clones here, not all; method: immunoSEQ multiplex PCR. The repertoire holds a few hundred thousand clones, with approximately 90% as singletons. This specimen consisted of peripheral blood, obtained in a trial of Ad26.COV2.S vaccine versus placebo. All receptors derive from a person between 18 and 60 years old who received the Ad26.COV2.S COVID-19 vaccine or a placebo.

A single count supports this clone. This sequence joins TRBV6-5 and TRBJ1-2; no clear D gene. Trimming removed 5 bases from V and 2 bases from J, with 15 bases in between. Germline CDR1 and CDR2: MNHEY and SVGAGI. The CDR3 sequence is 15 residues long. Here the CDR3 DNA reads TGTGCCAGCAGTCCTCGGCAGGACTACAACTATGGCTACACCTTC. This codes for CASSPRQDYNYGYTF.

On this clone: This CDR3 is also generated by other DNA sequences in the sample. CDR3 sequence: CASSEIGSNQPQHF. The CDR3 region has the DNA TGTGCCAGCAGTGAAATCGGGAGTAATCAGCCCCAGCATTTT. This chain uses TRBV6-1 with TRBJ1-5; D remains ambiguous. The CDR3 runs 14 residues. Germline V CDR1 and CDR2: MNHNS, SASEGT. Trimming removed 2 bases from V and 4 bases from J, with 9 bases in between.

J is TRBJ2-1 and V is TRBV3-1 (or the pseudogene TRBV3-2); D possibly corresponds to TRBD2 (5 bases). Trimming removed 4 bases at V and 9 bases at J, with 13 bases between. The CDR3 extends over 13 amino acids. The germline V gene encodes CDR1 LGHDT and CDR2 YNNKEL (reference sequence). The CDR3 here is CASSLSEESEQFF. The DNA for the CDR3 is TGTGCCAGCAGCCTCTCGGAGGAGAGTGAGCAGTTCTTC.

V and J are TRBV6-5 and TRBJ2-1; TRBD1 is a possible D gene (6 bases). The CDR3 sequence is 16 residues long. V shed 0 bases and J shed 5 bases, with 14 bases lying between them. CDR1 and CDR2 from the germline V gene are MNHEY and SVGAGI. DNA for the CDR3: TGTGCCAGCAGTTACTCTGGGCAGGGGAAGAACAATGAGCAGTTCTTC. This sequence encodes CASSYSGQGKNNEQFF.

The V gene is TRBV7-8, the J gene TRBJ2-5; D unclear. The V and J ends lost 8 bases and 3 bases respectively, with 16 bases between them. CDR3 size: 14 residues. Germline lookup yields CDR1 SGHVS and CDR2 FQNEAQ. CDR3 sequence (DNA): TGTGCCAGCTTACGGTTTGCGAGCGAAGAGACCCAGTACTTC. Encoded protein: CASLRFASEETQYF.

Notes on this clone: The same CDR3 arises from other DNA sequences in this sample as well. This chain connects TRBV19 to TRBJ2-2; 10 nucleotides agree with TRBD1. V gave up 5 bases and J gave up 8 bases; unmatched junction bases: 5. The germline V gene has CDR1 LNHDA and CDR2 SQIVND (reference sequence). The CDR3 is 14 amino acids. In DNA, the CDR3 is TGTGCCAGTAGTCTCGACAGGGGGCCAGGGGAGCTGTTTTTT. Amino acid sequence: CASSLDRGPGELFF. Drawing the rest from reference TRBV19 and TRBJ2-2, the complete variable domain is DGGITQSPKYLFRKEGQNVTLSCEQNLNHDAMYWYRQDPGQGLRLIYYSQIVNDFQKGDIAEGYSVSREKKESFPLTVTSAQKNPTAFYLCASSLDRGPGELFFGEGSRLTVL.

The rearrangement joins TRBV9 to TRBJ1-4; no reliable D call. Germline V CDR1 and CDR2: SGDLS, YYNGEE. Trimming left V 3 bases short and J 8 bases short, with 11 bases between. This CDR3 comprises 13 residues. CDR3 residues: CASSGPAVEKLFF. The CDR3 DNA reads as TGTGCCAGCAGCGGGCCAGCAGTCGAAAAACTGTTTTTT.

The genes are TRBV5-6 and TRBJ1-2; TRBD1 is a possible D gene (5 bases). CDR1 and CDR2 from the germline V gene are SGHDT and YYEEEE. V was pared by 2 bases and J by 8 bases, with 16 bases between. This CDR3 contains 14 residues. The CDR3 region is CASSLGQGKGGYTF. CDR3 nucleotide sequence: TGTGCCAGCAGCTTAGGGCAGGGTAAAGGAGGCTACACCTTC.

The chain uses TRBV5-4 and TRBJ1-4; D gene unclear. This CDR3 has 16 residues. V was trimmed by 4 bases and J by 4 bases, leaving 17 bases between them. Germline CDR1 SGHNT, CDR2 YYREEE (reference sequence). The DNA for the CDR3 is TGTGCCAGCAGCCCGGGCTCGAGTAGGAGTAATGAAAAACTGTTTTTT. This codes for CASSPGSSRSNEKLFF.

The chain has TRBV4-2 and TRBJ2-5; possibly TRBD2 for D (6 bases). CDR3 length: 14 amino acids. V gave up 4 bases and J gave up 3 bases, with 12 bases separating them. Germline V gives CDR1 LGHNA, CDR2 YNFKEQ. The CDR3 loop reads CASSLDGTEETQYF. CDR3 sequence (DNA): TGTGCCAGCAGCCTAGATGGGACTGAAGAGACCCAGTACTTC.

This clone was counted only a few times. This sample includes further DNA sequences coding for the same CDR3. The chain carries TRBV12-3 or TRBV12-4 and TRBJ2-2; D not certain. The ends were cut back, 1 base at V and 7 bases at J, with 4 bases in the middle. The CDR3 sequence is 12 residues long. CDR3 DNA: TGTGCCAGCAGTTTAGGAGGCGGGGAGCTGTTTTTT. Translated, it gives CASSLGGGELFF.

The DNA for the CDR3 is TGCGCCAGCAGCTTGGAGACTAGCCAAGAGACCCAGTACTTC. It encodes CASSLETSQETQYF. The chain is built from TRBV5-1 and TRBJ2-5; possibly TRBD2 for D (6 bases). CDR1 SGHRS and CDR2 YFSETQ come from the germline V gene. V lost 0 bases and J 1 base, leaving 7 bases between the germline ends. This CDR3 comprises 14 residues.

V gene TRBV6-1 combines with J gene TRBJ2-7; 7 nucleotides align to TRBD1. The CDR3 sequence is 13 residues long. V shed 3 bases, J shed 4 bases, and the junction held 3 bases outside the gene matches. Germline CDR1 MNHNS, CDR2 SASEGT. CDR3 protein: CASSDRQGYEQYF. The CDR3 DNA follows: TGTGCCAGCAGTGACAGACAGGGTTACGAGCAGTACTTC.

This clone appeared once. The V gene is TRBV10-2, the J gene TRBJ1-1; unclear D gene. The CDR3 consists of 14 residues. The germline V gene has CDR1 WSHSY and CDR2 SAAADI. Trimming left V 2 bases short and J 0 bases short, with 7 bases between. The CDR3 loop is CASSEVGLNTEAFF. The CDR3 DNA reads as TGCGCCAGCAGTGAGGTCGGTTTGAACACTGAAGCTTTCTTT.

The CDR3 reads CASSLDPGNQPQHF. CDR3 in DNA: TGTGCCAGCAGCTTAGATCCCGGCAATCAGCCCCAGCATTTT. The chain uses TRBV11-2 and TRBJ1-5; D is unclear. Germline lookup yields CDR1 SGHAT and CDR2 FQNNGV. The V gene lost 0 bases and the J gene lost 2 bases, with 5 bases spanning the gap. The CDR3 consists of 14 residues.

V usage is TRBV5-1 and J usage is TRBJ2-7, with 8 bases matching TRBD2. The germline V gene encodes CDR1 SGHRS and CDR2 YFSETQ. CDR3 length equals 18 residues. CDR3 loop: CASRPLATSDSYSNEQYF. In DNA, the CDR3 is TGCGCATCCAGGCCCCTCGCGACTAGCGACTCCTACTCAAACGAGCAGTACTTC.

The chain links TRBV19 to TRBJ2-1; TRBD2 might be the D (6 bases). V was shortened by 1 base and J by 8 bases, with 15 bases between the two germline ends. The CDR3 totals 15 residues. CDR1 LNHDA and CDR2 SQIVND come from the germline V gene (reference sequence). As DNA, the CDR3 is TGTGCCAGTAGTATAGTCGGGAGTGCAGGGTATGAGCAGTTCTTC. Translation: CASSIVGSAGYEQFF.

The rearrangement uses TRBV9 and TRBJ2-1, with 8 bases identical to TRBD1. CDR1 and CDR2 (germline): SGDLS, YYNGEE. V lost 3 bases, J lost 5 bases, and 13 bases stayed unmatched. This CDR3 region has 17 residues. CDR3 nucleotide sequence: TGTGCCAGCAGCGCGACGGACAGGGATCGAAGGGACAATGAGCAGTTCTTC. Translation gives CASSATDRDRRDNEQFF.

This clone has only one observation. The V and J genes are TRBV7-9 and TRBJ1-1; D is perhaps TRBD1 (5 bases). The length of the CDR3 is 13 residues. CDR1 SEHNR and CDR2 FQNEAQ come from the germline V gene (reference sequence). Trimming took off 2 bases at V and 6 bases at J, with 10 bases between the two ends. This chain's CDR3 is CASSLLRDAEAFF. CDR3 nucleotides: TGTGCCAGCAGCTTATTGAGGGACGCTGAAGCTTTCTTT.

V and J are TRBV27 and TRBJ1-3, with D hard to call. CDR1 MNHEY and CDR2 SMNVEV come from the germline V gene (reference sequence). The CDR3 length is 12 residues. Between the trimmed V and J ends, which lost 6 bases and 5 bases, there was a span of 8 bases. CDR3 sequence reads: CASSQDRNTIYF. The CDR3 nucleotides read TGTGCCAGCAGCCAGGACCGAAACACCATATATTTT.

The chain employs TRBV30 and TRBJ2-7, with TRBD1 matching over 10 bases. The V segment lost 1 base and the J segment 4 bases; nucleotides outside the gene matches: 7. From germline, CDR1 is GTSNPN and CDR2 SVGIG (reference sequence). The CDR3 has 15 amino acids. The CDR3 spells CAWSDQTGGVYEQYF. The CDR3 coding sequence is TGTGCCTGGAGTGATCAGACAGGGGGCGTTTACGAGCAGTACTTC. Together with reference TRBV30 and TRBJ2-7, the CDR3 gives the full variable domain: SQTIHQWPATLVQPVGSPLSLECTVEGTSNPNLYWYRQAAGRGLQLLFYSVGIGQISSEVPQNLSASRPQDRQFILSSKKLLLSDSGFYLCAWSDQTGGVYEQYFGPGTRLTVT.

The genes are TRBV18 and TRBJ2-5, with 9 bases that match TRBD2. V lost 6 bases, J lost 5 bases, and 10 bases stayed unmatched. Germline lookup yields CDR1 KGHSH and CDR2 LQKENI. The CDR3 is 15 amino acids. In DNA form, the CDR3 reads TGTGCCAGCTCCCCCAGCGGGAGGCTGGGGGAGACCCAGTACTTC. This codes for CASSPSGRLGETQYF.

Written as DNA, the CDR3 is TGTGCCTGGAGTCAGGGGGGGCACACCTACGAGCAGTACTTC. As protein: CAWSQGGHTYEQYF. This chain joins TRBV30 and TRBJ2-7; perhaps D is TRBD1 or TRBD2 (7 bases each). The V gene lost 2 bases and the J gene lost 2 bases, with 13 bases spanning the gap. The CDR3 contains 14 residues. Germline V CDR1 and CDR2: GTSNPN, SVGIG (reference sequence).

This chain joins TRBV7-2 and TRBJ2-3, with unresolved D. The ends were cut back, 4 bases at V and 4 bases at J, with 18 bases in the middle. In germline, CDR1 is SGHTA, CDR2 FQGNSA. The CDR3 runs to 16 residues. Here the CDR3 DNA reads TGTGCCAGCAGCTCAACTATGTTTTTCCGGGCAGATACGCAGTATTTT. Translating it yields CASSSTMFFRADTQYF.

This rearrangement joins TRBV6-5 to TRBJ1-1, with TRBD1 identical over 7 bases. V lost 8 bases and J lost 0; bases outside the gene matches: 6. Looked up from germline, CDR1 is MNHEY and CDR2 is SVGAGI. The CDR3 sequence is 14 residues long. CDR3 sequence: CASGGQVLNTEAFF. The CDR3 DNA is TGTGCCAGCGGAGGACAGGTGTTGAACACTGAAGCTTTCTTT.

The rearrangement links TRBV19 to TRBJ2-3, with D perhaps TRBD2 (7 bases). Germline V gives CDR1 LNHDA, CDR2 SQIVND (reference sequence). CDR3 length: 14 amino acids. Trimming shortened V by 8 bases and J by 4 bases, and 16 bases separated the two germline ends. The CDR3 protein is CASGPRGAADTQYF. CDR3 coding DNA: TGTGCCAGTGGTCCTCGGGGGGCGGCAGATACGCAGTATTTT.

This rearrangement joins TRBV11-3 to TRBJ2-1; D tentatively reads TRBD1 or TRBD2 (5 bases each). Looked up from germline, CDR1 is SGHNT and CDR2 is YENEEA. This CDR3 is built from 15 residues. Trimming removed 8 bases at V and 5 bases at J, with 19 bases between. The CDR3 DNA follows: TGTGCCAGCTTAAACGCCGGGGCAGGGAACAATGAGCAGTTCTTC. Encoded protein: CASLNAGAGNNEQFF.

The CDR3 region has the DNA TGTGCCAGCACCAACTATACCCCTTGGGATGAGCAGTTCTTC. The encoded protein is CASTNYTPWDEQFF. The gene calls are TRBV12-1 and TRBJ2-1; TRBD2 is the table's D call and was not checked against the DNA. TRBV12-1 is recorded as a pseudogene. CDR3 length: 14 amino acids.

The V gene is TRBV3-1 (or the pseudogene TRBV3-2), the J gene TRBJ2-1, with 8 bases fitting TRBD2. Unmatched junction bases numbered 9, after V lost 0 bases and J lost 5 bases. CDR1 and CDR2 (germline): LGHDT, YNNKEL (reference sequence). The CDR3 spans 17 residues. The DNA of the CDR3 is TGTGCCAGCAGCCAAGATCGGACTAGCCCTCTAAACAATGAGCAGTTCTTC. Its translation: CASSQDRTSPLNNEQFF.

The chain links TRBV19 to TRBJ1-5; D is uncertain. V was pared by 1 base and J by 2 bases, with 9 bases between. The germline gives CDR1 LNHDA, CDR2 SQIVND (reference sequence). The CDR3 is made up of 15 amino acids. The CDR3 bases are TGTGCCAGTAGTATAGTGGGGAGCGGCAATCAGCCCCAGCATTTT. The encoded protein is CASSIVGSGNQPQHF.

This clone came up once. The rearrangement links TRBV7-2 to TRBJ2-7, with 7 bases identical to TRBD2. Germline V gene sequence: CDR1 SGHTA, CDR2 FQGNSA. J lost 5 bases, V lost 3 bases, and 1 base had no gene match. The CDR3 is made up of 12 amino acids. The CDR3 region has the DNA TGTGCCAGCAGCTTTGCGGGGGACGAGCAGTACTTC. Translated, it gives CASSFAGDEQYF.

V and J are TRBV28 and TRBJ2-5; D may be TRBD2 (6 bases). The CDR3 covers 15 residues. Trimming shortened V by 7 bases and J by 5 bases, and 20 bases separated the two germline ends. Germline assignment: CDR1 MDHEN and CDR2 SYDVKM. The CDR3 loop is CASTFAAGRGETQYF. The CDR3 DNA sequence: TGTGCCAGCACCTTTGCGGCGGGACGGGGGGAGACCCAGTACTTC.